These 29 T cell receptor beta chains were sequenced from one sample in a study of blood T cell repertoires in COVID-19. Assay: immunoSEQ multiplex PCR; the TCRdb copy retains only in-frame clones and omits some. The sample contains about 300,000 clones, 86% of which appear only once. The sample comprised peripheral blood. Source of these receptors: a woman in her forties or fifties with acute or convalescent COVID-19.

The chain employs TRBV14 and TRBJ2-7, with D possibly being TRBD1 (6 bases). Germline CDR1 and CDR2: SGHDN and FVKESK. This CDR3 spans 13 amino acids. Trimming removed 4 bases from V and 6 bases from J, with 13 bases in between. In DNA form, the CDR3 reads TGTGCCAGCAGCCGTCTACAGGGAATCGAGCAGTACTTC. Protein sequence: CASSRLQGIEQYF.

The V and J genes are TRBV7-2 and TRBJ2-3, with D possibly matching TRBD2 (5 bases). CDR1 SGHTA and CDR2 FQGNSA come from the germline V gene. The CDR3 is 14 amino acids. The V and J ends lost 3 bases and 2 bases respectively, with 9 bases between them. In DNA form, the CDR3 reads TGTGCCAGCAGCTTGGCTAGCACCACAGATACGCAGTATTTT. Protein: CASSLASTTDTQYF.

This chain links TRBV7-8 with TRBJ2-7; 8 positions match TRBD2. CDR1 is SGHVS, CDR2 FQNEAQ, per germline. Trimming took 5 bases from V and 4 from J; bases not matched to a gene: 10. The length of the CDR3 is 15 residues. The CDR3 region has the DNA TGTGCCAGCAGCCCCGGGAGGACTAGCCTATACGAGCAGTACTTC. As protein: CASSPGRTSLYEQYF.

V is TRBV27 and J is TRBJ1-2; perhaps TRBD1 as D (5 bases). Trimming left V 3 bases short and J 4 bases short, with 30 bases between. CDR3 length: 20 residues. Germline assignment: CDR1 MNHEY and CDR2 SMNVEV (reference sequence). This chain's CDR3 is CASSFVYSPGRTPFSYGYTF. As DNA, the CDR3 is TGTGCCAGCAGTTTTGTTTACTCCCCAGGGCGAACCCCCTTTAGCTATGGCTACACCTTC.

The rearrangement joins TRBV9 to TRBJ2-2; D may be TRBD1 (5 bases). The germline gives CDR1 SGDLS, CDR2 YYNGEE. This CDR3 has 15 amino acids. The V end lost 4 bases, the J end lost 5 bases, and 15 bases lay between the germline ends. This chain's CDR3 is CASSPRSGNTGELFF. In DNA, the CDR3 is TGTGCCAGCAGCCCCCGCTCAGGGAATACCGGGGAGCTGTTTTTT.

The chain links TRBV27 to TRBJ2-3; 11 positions match TRBD2. V trimming: 6 bases; J trimming: 2 bases; junction bases outside the gene matches: 7. CDR3 size: 16 residues. The germline CDR1 and CDR2 sequences are MNHEY and SMNVEV (reference sequence). The CDR3 protein is CASRKLAGASTDTQYF. In DNA, the CDR3 is TGTGCCAGCAGGAAACTAGCGGGAGCGTCCACAGATACGCAGTATTTT.

The chain combines TRBV24-1 with TRBJ2-7, with a possible D match to TRBD1 (6 bases). CDR1 is KGHDR, CDR2 SFDVKD, per germline. The CDR3 length is 13 residues. Trimming removed 7 bases from V and 6 bases from J, with 15 bases in between. The DNA of the CDR3 is TGTGCCACCAGCTCAGGGGACGGAGGCGAGCAGTACTTC. It codes for CATSSGDGGEQYF.

V gene TRBV28 combines with J gene TRBJ1-1; tentative D call: TRBD1 (5 bases). CDR3 length: 15 amino acids. V was trimmed by 5 bases and J by 0 bases, leaving 13 bases between them. Germline V gene data show CDR1 as MDHEN and CDR2 as SYDVKM. CDR3 in DNA: TGTGCCAGCAGTGGGGGGGTCACGATGAACACTGAAGCTTTCTTT. Translated, it gives CASSGGVTMNTEAFF.

The rearrangement joins TRBV7-9 to TRBJ2-1; no reliable D call. V was shortened by 2 bases and J by 6 bases, with 5 bases between the two germline ends. This CDR3 is 12 amino acids long. CDR1 and CDR2 (germline): SEHNR, FQNEAQ (reference sequence). The CDR3 region is CASSLYVNEQFF. CDR3 nucleotide sequence: TGTGCCAGCAGCTTATATGTCAATGAGCAGTTCTTC.

J is TRBJ1-5 and V is TRBV7-9; 10 bases map to TRBD1. Per the germline V gene, CDR1 is SEHNR and CDR2 is FQNEAQ (reference sequence). The CDR3 spans 14 residues. The V and J ends lost 4 bases and 7 bases, in that order; junction bases with no gene match: 4. CDR3 DNA sequence: TGTGCCAGCAGCTCCCCGGGACAGGGGCAGCCCCAGCATTTT. It is translated as CASSSPGQGQPQHF.

V gene TRBV15 combines with J gene TRBJ2-3; 13 positions agree with TRBD2. This CDR3 spans 18 amino acids. CDR1 is LNHNV and CDR2 is YYDKDF in the germline V gene (reference sequence). Trimming took 0 bases from V and 7 from J; bases not matched to a gene: 10. CDR3 sequence reads: CATSRDLGTSGIQHTQYF. CDR3 DNA sequence: TGTGCCACCAGCAGAGATCTCGGGACTAGCGGGATTCAGCATACGCAGTATTTT.

The chain employs TRBV28 and TRBJ2-1; weak D call: TRBD1 (6 bases). There are 12 residues in the CDR3. CDR1 is MDHEN, CDR2 SYDVKM, per germline. V lost 3 bases and J 15 bases, leaving 15 bases between the germline ends. The CDR3: CASSFQGPNRFF. DNA of the CDR3: TGTGCCAGCAGTTTCCAGGGGCCCAATAGGTTCTTC.

CDR3 residues: CASSQYLGAGGKTQYF. Written as DNA, the CDR3 is TGTGCCAGCAGCCAATACCTGGGGGCAGGGGGCAAGACCCAGTACTTC. The chain is built from TRBV3-1 (or the pseudogene TRBV3-2) and TRBJ2-5; the match to TRBD1 covers 8 bases. The CDR3 sequence is 16 residues long. Trimming at V came to 2 bases and at J to 6 bases, leaving 11 bases not matched to a gene. Looked up from germline, CDR1 is LGHDT and CDR2 is YNNKEL (reference sequence).

The rearrangement links TRBV19 to TRBJ2-2, with D possibly being TRBD1 (6 bases). The germline CDR1 and CDR2 sequences are LNHDA and SQIVND (reference sequence). V lost 6 bases and J 5 bases, leaving 10 bases between the germline ends. CDR3 length: 13 residues. CDR3 residues: CASSKTGTGELFF. In DNA form, the CDR3 reads TGTGCCAGTAGCAAAACAGGGACCGGGGAGCTGTTTTTT.

The CDR3 DNA is TGTGCCAGCAGCCACGGGGGGACCGGGGAGCTGTTTTTT. It specifies CASSHGGTGELFF. The chain couples TRBV5-4 to TRBJ2-2; 7 positions agree with TRBD2. Per the germline V gene, CDR1 is SGHNT and CDR2 is YYREEE (reference sequence). The CDR3 sequence is 13 residues long. Losses at the gene ends were 4 bases for V and 5 bases for J; bases not matched to a gene: 2.

In this sample, this clone turned up a few times. CDR3 DNA: TGTGCCAGCAGTTTGGGGGCGGCGGTTTATTCACCCCTCCACTTT. This codes for CASSLGAAVYSPLHF. The J gene is TRBJ1-6, the V gene TRBV28; perhaps TRBD1 as D (6 bases). Germline CDR1 reads MDHEN; CDR2 reads SYDVKM. With 3 bases removed from V and 8 bases from J, the gap between germline ends came to 14 bases. This CDR3 contains 15 residues.

This clone has more than one count but fewer than ten. The gene calls are TRBV27 and TRBJ2-1; D is possibly TRBD2 (6 bases). With 3 bases removed from V and 7 bases from J, the gap between germline ends came to 10 bases. Germline V CDR1 and CDR2: MNHEY, SMNVEV (reference sequence). This CDR3 is built from 13 residues. CDR3: CASSLEGWNEQFF. CDR3 sequence (DNA): TGTGCCAGCAGTTTGGAGGGATGGAATGAGCAGTTCTTC.

This clone was seen only a few times. The rearrangement joins TRBV7-2 to TRBJ2-5; 7 positions agree with TRBD2. V gave up 3 bases and J gave up 1 base; unmatched junction bases: 2. The CDR3 is 14 amino acids. CDR1 is SGHTA, CDR2 FQGNSA, per germline. CDR3 sequence: CASSFQRGQETQYF. CDR3 DNA sequence: TGTGCCAGCAGCTTTCAGCGGGGCCAAGAGACCCAGTACTTC.

The CDR3 coding sequence is TGTGCCAGCTCACCCCAGGTTATCTCTGGAAACACCATATATTTT. This codes for CASSPQVISGNTIYF. The chain is built from TRBV18 and TRBJ1-3; D uncertain. V lost 3 bases and J 0 bases, leaving 9 bases between the germline ends. This CDR3 region has 15 residues. CDR1 is KGHSH and CDR2 is LQKENI in the germline V gene.

V is TRBV10-3 and J is TRBJ1-2; 9 nucleotides match TRBD1. The trim removed 8 bases at V and 4 bases at J, leaving 8 bases unmatched. This CDR3 is built from 14 residues. Germline CDR1 and CDR2: ENHRY and SYGVKD. CDR3 DNA: TGTGCCATCGGCCGACAGGGGGGAACCTATGGCTACACCTTC. As protein: CAIGRQGGTYGYTF.

The sample holds one count of this clone. The genes are TRBV7-2 and TRBJ2-1, with D possibly being TRBD1 (6 bases). V dropped 0 bases and J dropped 1 base, with 10 bases sitting between them. Germline CDR1 is SGHTA and CDR2 is FQGNSA. The CDR3 runs to 16 residues. The CDR3 protein is CASSLAGTISYNEQFF. DNA for the CDR3: TGTGCCAGCAGCTTAGCCGGGACAATTTCCTACAATGAGCAGTTCTTC.

J is TRBJ2-7 and V is TRBV27; 8 bases are a match to TRBD2. Germline CDR1 is MNHEY and CDR2 is SMNVEV (reference sequence). Losses at the gene ends were 2 bases for V and 2 bases for J; bases not matched to a gene: 11. CDR3 length: 17 residues. The CDR3 bases are TGTGCCAGCAGTTTAAGGGGAGGCGGGAGGTACCCCTACGAGCAGTACTTC. It is translated as CASSLRGGGRYPYEQYF.

The rearrangement uses TRBV9 and TRBJ2-3; 16 bases fit TRBD2. Germline values: CDR1 SGDLS, CDR2 YYNGEE. This CDR3 region has 18 residues. After removal of 0 bases from V and 5 bases from J, the junction contained 6 bases not matched to a gene. CDR3 nucleotide sequence: TGTGCCAGCAGCGTAGAGCGGGGACTAGCGGGAGGGGAAGATACGCAGTATTTT. Translating it yields CASSVERGLAGGEDTQYF.

The chain joins TRBV19 to TRBJ1-1, with 8 bases lining up with TRBD1. Germline V gene sequence: CDR1 LNHDA, CDR2 SQIVND (reference sequence). V lost 1 base and J lost 2; bases outside the gene matches: 9. The CDR3 covers 17 residues. The CDR3 spells CASSIALRTGRNTEAFF. The CDR3 nucleotides read TGTGCCAGTAGTATAGCCCTTCGGACAGGGCGAAACACTGAAGCTTTCTTT.

J is TRBJ1-4 and V is TRBV5-1; 7 nucleotides match TRBD1. The V gene's germline CDR1 is SGHRS and CDR2 YFSETQ. The V and J ends lost 8 bases and 7 bases, in that order; junction bases with no gene match: 8. The CDR3 extends over 13 amino acids. Written as DNA, the CDR3 is TGCGCCAGTCAAGACCGGGACAGTGAAAAACTGTTTTTT. As protein: CASQDRDSEKLFF. The entire variable domain, with the rest obtained from reference TRBV5-1 and TRBJ1-4, is as follows: KAGVTQTPRYLIKTRGQQVTLSCSPISGHRSVSWYQQTPGQGLQFLFEYFSETQRNKGNFPGRFSGRQFSNSRSEMNVSTLELGDSALYLCASQDRDSEKLFFGSGTQLSVL.

This clone was seen a few times. The V call is TRBV3-1 (or the pseudogene TRBV3-2), the J call TRBJ1-5, with D uncertain. Looked up from germline, CDR1 is LGHDT and CDR2 is YNNKEL (reference sequence). There are 19 residues in the CDR3. V was shortened by 4 bases and J by 0 bases, with 22 bases between the two germline ends. The CDR3 is CASSPILQVLLYSNQPQHF. CDR3 sequence (DNA): TGTGCCAGCAGCCCAATCCTCCAGGTCTTGCTTTATAGCAATCAGCCCCAGCATTTT.

The J gene is TRBJ2-5, the V gene TRBV5-1; 8 nucleotides align to TRBD2. The germline CDR1 and CDR2 sequences are SGHRS and YFSETQ. The J segment lost 2 bases and the V segment lost 4 bases, leaving 4 bases of the junction unmatched. This CDR3 spans 14 amino acids. The CDR3 DNA is TGCGCCAGCAGCCTGACTAGCGCACAAGAGACCCAGTACTTC. It codes for CASSLTSAQETQYF. The full variable domain, in which reference TRBV5-1 and TRBJ2-5 provide the parts outside the CDR3, is KAGVTQTPRYLIKTRGQQVTLSCSPISGHRSVSWYQQTPGQGLQFLFEYFSETQRNKGNFPGRFSGRQFSNSRSEMNVSTLELGDSALYLCASSLTSAQETQYFGPGTRLLVL.

The chain carries TRBV10-3 and TRBJ2-7; 12 bases match TRBD2. Germline assignment: CDR1 ENHRY and CDR2 SYGVKD. The CDR3 is made up of 15 amino acids. V was pared by 4 bases and J by 1 base, with 2 bases of the junction left unmatched. The CDR3 here is CAISGGTSGSYEQYF. The CDR3 DNA follows: TGTGCCATCAGTGGAGGGACTAGCGGGTCCTACGAGCAGTACTTC.

V gene TRBV12-5 combines with J gene TRBJ2-7, with a possible D match to TRBD1 (5 bases). CDR3 length equals 19 residues. Trimming stripped 0 bases from V and 1 base from J, with 22 bases between. Germline CDR1 reads LGHNT; CDR2 reads FRNRAP. The CDR3 nucleotides are TGTGCTAGTGGTTTGGTACTCTCCCAGGGCAGATTTTGTTCCTACGAGCAGTACTTC. This codes for CASGLVLSQGRFCSYEQYF.